A selection of T cell receptor beta chains follows, all from one sample in a study of T cells in Graves' hyperthyroidism and ophthalmopathy. One entry per CDR3 protein, called by TCRdb with MiXCR from the multiplex PCR reads. The sample lists some 550,000 distinct CDR3 sequences, approximately 15% occurring once. Material: blood. The source of these receptors is a woman aged 40 to 49 with Graves' ophthalmopathy. CDR3s include the opening cysteine and the closing phenylalanine or tryptophan. Each record gives: V gene, J gene, D gene, clone size, CDR3 DNA, CDR3 protein. The D gene is left open where the match is weak. The listing skips clone size in some rows; elsewhere it reads once, few, many or a size class.

TRBV27	TRBJ1-6	NA	many	TGTGCCAGCAGTTTATCGACCGGGGTAGGGTCACCCCTCCACTTT	CASSLSTGVGSPLHF
TRBV27	TRBJ2-5	NA	NA	TGTGCCAGCAGTAGACAGCGGGAAGGGGGGAAGGAGACCCAGTACTTC	CASSRQREGGKETQYF
TRBV2	TRBJ1-1	NA	many	TGTGCCAGCAGTTACGACCCACCGAACACTGAAGCTTTCTTT	CASSYDPPNTEAFF
TRBV6-1	TRBJ2-3	NA	many	TGTGCCAGCAGTGAAGGCACTGGTGGGGCGGGCACAGATACGCAGTATTTT	CASSEGTGGAGTDTQYF
TRBV5-8	TRBJ1-5	NA	NA	TGTGCCAGCAGCTTGACCCCAACGGACAATCAGCCCCAGCATTTT	CASSLTPTDNQPQHF
TRBV10-3	TRBJ1-5	NA	NA	TGTGCCAGCGGCGCTGAAGAGGGGGGGAGTCAGCCCCAGCATTTT	CASGAEEGGSQPQHF
TRBV2	TRBJ2-7	TRBD2	many	TGTGCCAGCAGTGTTGCCCTAGCGGGAAGGTACGAGCAGTACTTC	CASSVALAGRYEQYF
TRBV2	TRBJ1-5	NA	once	TGTGCCAGCAGCCCATCAGCGGGTAACGGGGAGCCCCAGCATTTT	CASSPSAGNGEPQHF
TRBV18	TRBJ2-5	TRBD2	many	TGTGCCAGCTCACCACCGGGGGGACTAGCGGAGACCCAGTACTTC	CASSPPGGLAETQYF
TRBV28	TRBJ2-7	TRBD2	NA	TGTGCCAGCAGCCATAGCGGGAGGTACGAGCAGTACTTC	CASSHSGRYEQYF
TRBV12-3/TRBV12-4	TRBJ2-2	NA	few	TGTGCCAGCAGTCCCGACAGGCCCCCTAACACCGGGGAGCTGTTTTTT	CASSPDRPPNTGELFF
TRBV9	TRBJ2-3	TRBD2	NA	TGTGCCAGCAGCGTAGTTCTAGCGGGTGCAACAGATACGCAGTATTTT	CASSVVLAGATDTQYF
TRBV11-1	TRBJ1-6	TRBD1	few	TGTGCCGGCAGCTCTACAGGGGGCCAAGCCTATAATTCACCCCTCCACTTT	CAGSSTGGQAYNSPLHF
TRBV6-1	TRBJ2-2	NA	NA	TGTGCCCTGGATCCCATCGGGAGCTACACCGGGGAGCTGTTTTTT	CALDPIGSYTGELFF
TRBV5-1	TRBJ2-2	NA	NA	TGCGCCAGCACCCCCTACGAGGGGTTGACCGGGGAGCTGTTTTTT	CASTPYEGLTGELFF
TRBV19	TRBJ1-5	NA	few	TGTGCCAGTTTTGATCCGGCGTCAGGGCTTCGGCAGCCCCAGCATTTT	CASFDPASGLRQPQHF
TRBV7-3	TRBJ1-1	NA	NA	TGTGCCACCTTCAGAGGGGGATATGACACTGAAGCTTTCTTT	CATFRGGYDTEAFF
TRBV6-1	TRBJ1-1	NA	NA	TGTGCCAGCAGACCTACACTGAGGAACACTGAAGCTTTCTTT	CASRPTLRNTEAFF
TRBV12-3/TRBV12-4	TRBJ2-2	NA	many	TGTGCCAGCAGGCAACAGAACACGAACACCGGGGAGCTGTTTTTT	CASRQQNTNTGELFF
TRBV2	TRBJ2-3	NA	many	TGTGCCAGCAAGATGCTCGGAGATACGCAGTATTTT	CASKMLGDTQYF
TRBV28	TRBJ1-1	NA	once	TGTGCCAGCAGGGGACCGCTGTTGACTGAAGCTTTCTTT	CASRGPLLTEAFF
TRBV7-9	TRBJ2-1	NA	NA	TGTGCCAGCAGCTTCGTGACATTCAATGAGCAGTTCTTC	CASSFVTFNEQFF
TRBV24-1	TRBJ2-3	NA	NA	TGTGCCACCAGTGATTTGTCAAACACAGATACGCAGTATTTT	CATSDLSNTDTQYF
TRBV5-1	TRBJ2-1	NA	NA	TGCGCCAGCAGCTTACCCACGAGTCCGGTCGCCCTAACGGAGCAGTTCTTC	CASSLPTSPVALTEQFF
TRBV9	TRBJ2-1	TRBD2	NA	TGTGCCAGCAGCGGCGGTCTATGGGCGGGGGTCTACAATGAGCAGTTCTTC	CASSGGLWAGVYNEQFF
TRBV2	TRBJ2-1	TRBD2	many	TGTGCCAGCAGTGAAGCGCGGAGGACTAGCGGGAGTAATGAGCAGTTCTTC	CASSEARRTSGSNEQFF
TRBV20-1	TRBJ2-1	NA	many	TGCAGTGCTAGGGAGGGGTCCGACAATGAGCAGTTCTTC	CSAREGSDNEQFF
TRBV10-3	TRBJ2-5	TRBD2	many	TGTGCCATCAGTGAGGGCGGAACTAGCGGGCTTGAGACCCAGTACTTC	CAISEGGTSGLETQYF
TRBV6-1	TRBJ2-7	NA	NA	TGTGCCAGCAGTGACCCCGGACAGAACTACGAGCAGTACTTC	CASSDPGQNYEQYF
TRBV6-1	TRBJ1-5	TRBD1	many	TGTGCCAGCACAGGCGGGACAGGGGCTTTCAATCAGCCCCAGCATTTT	CASTGGTGAFNQPQHF
TRBV5-1	TRBJ2-1	TRBD1	many	TGCGCCAGCAGCGAGGGACAGATTTACTACAATGAGCAGTTCTTC	CASSEGQIYYNEQFF
TRBV6-1	TRBJ2-1	NA	few	TGTGCCAGCACCCGCCCCCGCAGCACTAACAATGAGCAGTTCTTC	CASTRPRSTNNEQFF
TRBV11-2	TRBJ2-7	TRBD2	NA	TGTGCCAGCAGTCTAACGGGAGGACTTATTACCTACGAGCAGTACTTC	CASSLTGGLITYEQYF
TRBV15	TRBJ2-1	NA	NA	TGTGCCACCAGCAGAGATGCCGATGAGCAGTTCTTC	CATSRDADEQFF
TRBV2	TRBJ1-1	TRBD1	many	TGTGCCAGCAGTGACAGGGGGACTTCTGAAGCTTTCTTT	CASSDRGTSEAFF
TRBV10-1	TRBJ2-3	TRBD2	few	TGCGCCAGCAGTCCTACTAGCGGGAGTGTCGATACGCAGTATTTT	CASSPTSGSVDTQYF
TRBV2	TRBJ1-3	NA	few	TGTGCCAGCAGTGAGGGGCCCACTCTCGGAAACACCATATATTTT	CASSEGPTLGNTIYF
TRBV5-6	TRBJ2-1	NA	few	TGTGCCAGCAGCCGGGAAGTCTACAATGAGCAGTTCTTC	CASSREVYNEQFF
TRBV28	TRBJ2-7	NA	few	TGTGCCAGCAGGCCGGGACCGACCTACGAGCAGTACTTC	CASRPGPTYEQYF
TRBV15	TRBJ2-5	NA	NA	TGTGCCACCAGCGGAAAAAATGAGGAGACCCAGTACTTC	CATSGKNEETQYF
TRBV27	TRBJ2-7	NA	many	TGTGCCAGCAGTGGGCCTAGCTCCTACGAGCAGTACTTC	CASSGPSSYEQYF
TRBV11-2	TRBJ1-6	NA	many	TGTGCCAGTAAAATGGGGGGGTATAATTCACCCCTCCACTTT	CASKMGGYNSPLHF
TRBV19	TRBJ2-6	TRBD1	NA	TGTGCCAGTCGCAAGACAGGGCACTCTGGGGCCAACGTCCTGACTTTC	CASRKTGHSGANVLTF
TRBV7-3	TRBJ2-1	NA	many	TGTGCCAGCAGCTTAGGTCCCAGCAACAATGAGCAGTTCTTC	CASSLGPSNNEQFF
TRBV6-1	TRBJ1-1	TRBD1	many	TGTGCCAGCAGTGAACTTTCAGGGGGCGGTATGAACACTGAAGCTTTCTTT	CASSELSGGGMNTEAFF
TRBV10-2	TRBJ2-3	TRBD2	NA	TGCGCCAGCAGTGTAGCGGGAGGGCCTGGTGTAGATACGCAGTATTTT	CASSVAGGPGVDTQYF
TRBV6-1	TRBJ2-5	NA	many	TGTGCCAGCAGTTACAGCGTCACAGGGAGCGGAGAGACCCAGTACTTC	CASSYSVTGSGETQYF
TRBV5-6	TRBJ1-1	TRBD1	many	TGTGCCAGCAGCCCTCTCCCGGGACAGGGAATGAACACTGAAGCTTTCTTT	CASSPLPGQGMNTEAFF
TRBV11-2	TRBJ2-1	TRBD2	few	TGTGCCAGCAGCTTAGAGTCTAGCGGGAGTTATGAGCAGTTCTTC	CASSLESSGSYEQFF
TRBV20-1	TRBJ1-5	NA	many	TGCAGTGCTATCCCCGGACGGGAGGATAGCAATCAGCCCCAGCATTTT	CSAIPGREDSNQPQHF
TRBV13	TRBJ2-2	NA	many	TGTGCCAGCAGCTTAAAGCGGGTGAACACCGGGGAGCTGTTTTTT	CASSLKRVNTGELFF
TRBV5-1	TRBJ2-1	TRBD2	many	TGCGCCAGCAGTCTCTTAGCGGGGGGGCTGAACAATGAGCAGTTCTTC	CASSLLAGGLNNEQFF
TRBV5-1	TRBJ1-3	TRBD1	few	TGCGCCAGCAGCCCCTCGGGACAGGGACCTGGAAACACCATATATTTT	CASSPSGQGPGNTIYF